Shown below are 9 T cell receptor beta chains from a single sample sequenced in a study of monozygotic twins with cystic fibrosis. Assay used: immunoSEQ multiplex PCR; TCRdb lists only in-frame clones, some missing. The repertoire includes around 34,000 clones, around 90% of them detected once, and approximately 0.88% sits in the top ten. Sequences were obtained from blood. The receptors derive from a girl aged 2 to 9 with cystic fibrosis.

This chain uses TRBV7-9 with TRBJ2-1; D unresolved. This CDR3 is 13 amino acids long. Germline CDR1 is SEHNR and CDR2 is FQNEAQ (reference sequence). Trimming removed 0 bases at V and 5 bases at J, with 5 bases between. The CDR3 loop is CASSLAVNNEQFF. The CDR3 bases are TGTGCCAGCAGCTTAGCGGTAAACAATGAGCAGTTCTTC.

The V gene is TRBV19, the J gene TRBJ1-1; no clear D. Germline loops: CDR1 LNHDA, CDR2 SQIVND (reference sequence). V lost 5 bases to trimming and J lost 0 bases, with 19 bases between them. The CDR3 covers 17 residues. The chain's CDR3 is CASSVHSGPGMNTEAFF. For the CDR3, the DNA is TGTGCCAGTAGTGTACACTCCGGGCCAGGAATGAACACTGAAGCTTTCTTT.

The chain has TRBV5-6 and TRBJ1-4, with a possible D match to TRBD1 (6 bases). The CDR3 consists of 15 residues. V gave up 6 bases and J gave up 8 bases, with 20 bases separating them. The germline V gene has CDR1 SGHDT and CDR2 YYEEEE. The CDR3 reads CASTSSQGLLEKLFF. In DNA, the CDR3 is TGTGCCAGCACGTCGTCACAGGGATTATTAGAAAAACTGTTTTTT. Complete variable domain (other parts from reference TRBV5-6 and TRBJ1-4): DAGVTQSPTHLIKTRGQQVTLRCSPKSGHDTVSWYQQALGQGPQFIFQYYEEEERQRGNFPDRFSGHQFPNYSSELNVNALLLGDSALYLCASTSSQGLLEKLFFGSGTQLSVL.

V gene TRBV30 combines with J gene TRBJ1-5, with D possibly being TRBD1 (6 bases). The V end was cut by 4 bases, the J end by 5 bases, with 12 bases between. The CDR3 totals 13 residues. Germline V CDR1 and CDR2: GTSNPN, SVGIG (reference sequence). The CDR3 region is CAWNRDEDQPQHF. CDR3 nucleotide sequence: TGTGCCTGGAACAGGGACGAGGATCAGCCCCAGCATTTT.

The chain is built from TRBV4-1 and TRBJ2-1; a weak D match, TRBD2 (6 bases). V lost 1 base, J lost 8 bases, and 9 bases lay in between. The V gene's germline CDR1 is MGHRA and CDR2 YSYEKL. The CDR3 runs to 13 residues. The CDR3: CASSQGRGDEQFF. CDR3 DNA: TGCGCCAGCAGCCAAGGACGCGGGGATGAGCAGTTCTTC.

CDR3 nucleotides: TGTGCCACATCCGGGACAAACTTCAAAAACATTCAGTACTTC. The encoded protein is CATSGTNFKNIQYF. The V and J genes are TRBV25-1 and TRBJ2-4, with D perhaps TRBD1 (6 bases). The CDR3 is 14 amino acids. Deletions cut 10 bases from V and 3 bases from J, with 16 bases between. CDR1 MGHDK and CDR2 SYGVNS come from the germline V gene.

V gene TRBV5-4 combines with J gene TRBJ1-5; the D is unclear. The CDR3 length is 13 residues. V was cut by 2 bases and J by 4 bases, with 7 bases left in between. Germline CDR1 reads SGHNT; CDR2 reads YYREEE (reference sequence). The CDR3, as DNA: TGTGCCAGCAGCTTAGGGCGGAATCAGCCCCAGCATTTT. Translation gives CASSLGRNQPQHF.

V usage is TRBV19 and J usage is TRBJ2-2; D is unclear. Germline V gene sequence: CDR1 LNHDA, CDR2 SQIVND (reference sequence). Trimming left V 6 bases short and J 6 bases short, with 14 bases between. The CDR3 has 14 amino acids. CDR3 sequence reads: CASSGLVVPGELFF. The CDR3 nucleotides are TGTGCCAGTAGCGGGCTAGTGGTTCCCGGGGAGCTGTTTTTT. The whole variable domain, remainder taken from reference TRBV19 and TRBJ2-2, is DGGITQSPKYLFRKEGQNVTLSCEQNLNHDAMYWYRQDPGQGLRLIYYSQIVNDFQKGDIAEGYSVSREKKESFPLTVTSAQKNPTAFYLCASSGLVVPGELFFGEGSRLTVL.

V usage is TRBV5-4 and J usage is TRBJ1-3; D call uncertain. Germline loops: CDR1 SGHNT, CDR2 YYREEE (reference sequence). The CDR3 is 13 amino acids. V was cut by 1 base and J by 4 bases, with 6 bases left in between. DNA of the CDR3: TGTGCCAGCAGCTTGACGGGCGGAAACACCATATATTTT. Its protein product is CASSLTGGNTIYF. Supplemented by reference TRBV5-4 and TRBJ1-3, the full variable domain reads ETGVTQSPTHLIKTRGQQVTLRCSSQSGHNTVSWYQQALGQGPQFIFQYYREEENGRGNFPPRFSGLQFPNYSSELNVNALELDDSALYLCASSLTGGNTIYFGEGSWLTVV.